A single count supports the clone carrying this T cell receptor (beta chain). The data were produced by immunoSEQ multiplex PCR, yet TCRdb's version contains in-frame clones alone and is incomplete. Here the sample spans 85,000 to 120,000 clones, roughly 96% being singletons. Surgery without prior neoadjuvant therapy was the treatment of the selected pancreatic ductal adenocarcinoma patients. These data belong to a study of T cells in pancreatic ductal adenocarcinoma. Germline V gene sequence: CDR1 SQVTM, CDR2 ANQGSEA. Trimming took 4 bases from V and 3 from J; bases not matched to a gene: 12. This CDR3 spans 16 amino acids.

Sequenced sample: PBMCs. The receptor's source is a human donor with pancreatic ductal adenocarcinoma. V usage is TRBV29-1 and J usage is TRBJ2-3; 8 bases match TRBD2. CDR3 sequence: CSVGFAAGALTDTQYF. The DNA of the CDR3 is TGCAGCGTTGGATTCGCAGCGGGAGCACTGACAGATACGCAGTATTTT.